Sequencing of this TCR beta chain was carried out in a study of T cell responses to AZD1222 COVID-19 vaccine. The study, taken as a whole, reports: Just 5 or 6 AZD1222 recipients tested seropositive at baseline. The study found Spike-specific TCR breadth and depth rose after two AZD1222 doses. Donors were largely white British and mainly female; clonal diversity was possibly underestimated. Among spike-specific TCRs, nearly half reportedly target unmutated variant regions.

This table comes from immunoSEQ multiplex PCR, and its TCRdb copy is limited to in-frame clones, with some not included. The sample includes over 120,000 clones, roughly 89% of them seen just once. As regards this clone: As yet, its antigen is unknown.

This material consisted of peripheral blood, taken 28 days after the second AZD1222 dose. The sequence was obtained from an adult who received the AZD1222 COVID-19 vaccine.

The CDR3 coding sequence is TGCGCCAGCAGCCCTAATAGACTAGCGGCAGAGACCCAGTACTTC. This gives the protein CASSPNRLAAETQYF. The chain employs TRBV4-3 and TRBJ2-5; 9 nucleotides agree with TRBD2. The germline CDR1 and CDR2 sequences are LGHNA and YSLEER. The CDR3 sequence is 15 residues long. Losses at the gene ends were 4 bases for V and 4 bases for J; bases not matched to a gene: 7.